This TCR beta chain appears in the sequencing data of a study of metastatic and nonmetastatic thyroid tumors. At the level of the study: Malignant thyroid and benign thyroid patients provided blood and tumor or nodule tissue whose repertoires were compared. Study conclusions and caveats: According to reports, the diversity of TCR beta was significantly higher in malignant thyroid tumors than in benign nodules, and this held in both blood and tumor samples.

Relative to its sample, this clone is medium-sized. What it recognizes is unknown. All patients reached thyroid surgery having received no treatment beforehand. Per germline, CDR1 PRHDT and CDR2 FYEKMQ (reference sequence). The CDR3 totals 19 residues. V lost 5 bases and J lost 3, with 23 bases in between. Original analysis: Variation in CDR3 across clinicopathological groups served as the basis for constructing a distant-metastasis classifier in papillary thyroid cancer. TCRdb reprocessed the PCR reads using MiXCR. TCRdb's processing, not the authors', yielded these V and J calls. The repertoire holds about 22,000 clones, roughly 21% seen once, with 10% to 15% in the top ten.

This clonotype originated in a male donor with papillary thyroid cancer or a benign thyroid nodule (not recorded which). Some clones in this sample may be carry-over from other donors' samples. V and J are TRBV13 and TRBJ1-6, with D perhaps TRBD1 (6 bases). Sample: blood. CDR3 bases: TGTGCCAGCAGCCAAGCGAAGATGACAGGCGGCCACTATAATTCACCCCTCCACTTT. It encodes CASSQAKMTGGHYNSPLHF.